One TCR beta chain is described in this entry. Its antigen is unknown. The CDR3 extends over 17 amino acids. Germline lookup yields CDR1 SGHRS and CDR2 YFSETQ. The V end was cut by 4 bases, the J end by 3 bases, with 23 bases between. This record belongs to a study of T cells after yellow fever vaccination. Overall study results and limits: Reappearance after the booster was observed for most primary-vaccination clones (more than 95% CD4, less than 90% CD8).

TCRdb used MiXCR to reprocess the 5' RACE reads, holding one entry per CDR3 protein. The top ten clones hold around 15% of a sample with approximately 610,000 distinct CDR3 sequences, about 15% of them seen once. The material sequenced was PBMCs, taken around 5 days after the first yellow fever vaccination. This TCR derives from a man between 18 and 35 years old who received the YFV17D yellow fever vaccine. The chain recombines TRBV5-1 with TRBJ2-7; D might be TRBD2 (6 bases). The CDR3 here is CASSVRPGTAGYYEQYV. CDR3 DNA: TGCGCCAGCAGCGTCAGGCCGGGAACAGCGGGTTACTACGAGCAGTACGTC.